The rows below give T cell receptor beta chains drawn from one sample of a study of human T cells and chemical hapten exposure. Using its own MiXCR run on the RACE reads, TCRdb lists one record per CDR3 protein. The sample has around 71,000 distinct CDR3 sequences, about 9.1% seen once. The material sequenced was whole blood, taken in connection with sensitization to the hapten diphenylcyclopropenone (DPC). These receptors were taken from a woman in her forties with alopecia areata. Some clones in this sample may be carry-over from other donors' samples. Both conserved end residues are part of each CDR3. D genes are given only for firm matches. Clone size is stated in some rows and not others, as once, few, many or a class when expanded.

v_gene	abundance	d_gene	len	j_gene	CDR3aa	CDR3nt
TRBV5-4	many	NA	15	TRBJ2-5	CASSFAGPKKETQYF	TGTGCCAGCAGCTTTGCGGGGCCTAAGAAAGAGACCCAGTACTTC
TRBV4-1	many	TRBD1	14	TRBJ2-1	CASSHLGQYNEQFF	TGCGCCAGCAGCCACTTGGGACAGTACAATGAGCAGTTCTTC
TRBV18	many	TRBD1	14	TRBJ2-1	CASSSRQGADEQFF	TGTGCCAGCTCTTCACGACAGGGGGCGGATGAGCAGTTCTTC
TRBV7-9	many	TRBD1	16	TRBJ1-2	CANKPGQGRSYYGYTF	TGTGCCAACAAACCGGGACAGGGCAGGTCTTACTATGGCTACACCTTC
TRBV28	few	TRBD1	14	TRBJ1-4	CASSQRGLDEKLFF	TGTGCCAGCAGCCAAAGGGGGCTGGATGAAAAACTGTTTTTT
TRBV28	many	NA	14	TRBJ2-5	CASGHPEYQETQYF	TGTGCCAGCGGGCATCCGGAGTACCAAGAGACCCAGTACTTC
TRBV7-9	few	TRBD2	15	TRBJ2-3	CASSLVAGGPGGQYF	TGTGCCAGCAGCTTAGTAGCGGGGGGACCCGGTGGGCAGTATTTT
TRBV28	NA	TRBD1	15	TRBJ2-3	CASSFPGTGGYTQYF	TGTGCCAGCAGTTTCCCCGGGACAGGGGGGTATACGCAGTATTTT
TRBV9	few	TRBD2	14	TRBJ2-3	CASSVGSGVDTQYF	TGTGCCAGCAGCGTAGGTAGCGGGGTCGATACGCAGTATTTT
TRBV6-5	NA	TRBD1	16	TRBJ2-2	CASTLTGGAGTGELVF	TGTGCCAGCACCCTAACAGGGGGCGCAGGTACCGGGGAGCTGGTTTTT
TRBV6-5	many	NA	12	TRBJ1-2	CASSPPRGGYTF	TGTGCCAGCAGTCCCCCCCGGGGTGGCTACACCTTC
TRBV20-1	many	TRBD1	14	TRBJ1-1	CSAGLDRGLTEAFF	TGCAGTGCGGGATTGGACAGGGGGCTAACTGAAGCTTTCTTT
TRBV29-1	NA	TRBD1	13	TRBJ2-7	CSVGTGAPYEQYF	TGCAGCGTGGGGACAGGGGCGCCCTACGAGCAGTACTTC
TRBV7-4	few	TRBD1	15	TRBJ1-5	CALTPRQGLSQPQHF	TGTGCCCTGACCCCCCGACAGGGGTTAAGTCAGCCCCAGCATTTT
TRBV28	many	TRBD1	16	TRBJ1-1	CASTTSGTGGGTEAFF	TGTGCCAGCACCACTAGTGGGACAGGGGGCGGGACTGAAGCTTTCTTT
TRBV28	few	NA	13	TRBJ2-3	CASSAASGDTQYF	TGTGCCAGCAGCGCGGCGTCAGGTGATACGCAGTATTTT
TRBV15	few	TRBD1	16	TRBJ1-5	CATSTSRGISNQPQHF	TGTGCCACCAGCACCTCCAGGGGGATCAGCAATCAGCCCCAGCATTTT
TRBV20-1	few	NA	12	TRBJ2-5	CSTSGNQETQYF	TGCAGTACGTCAGGGAACCAAGAGACCCAGTACTTC
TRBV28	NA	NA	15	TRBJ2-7	CASRLKVFTPHEQYF	TGTGCCAGCCGCCTTAAGGTCTTTACCCCCCACGAGCAGTACTTC
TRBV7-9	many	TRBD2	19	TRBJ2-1	CASSFNRGTSGGAVNEQFF	TGTGCCAGCAGCTTCAATCGCGGGACTAGCGGGGGGGCTGTCAATGAGCAGTTCTTC
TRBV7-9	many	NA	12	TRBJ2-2	CASAFESGELFF	TGTGCCAGCGCTTTTGAGTCCGGGGAGCTGTTTTTT
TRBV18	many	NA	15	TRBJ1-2	CASSPALTGLYGYTF	TGTGCCAGCTCACCGGCGCTAACAGGCCTCTATGGCTACACCTTC
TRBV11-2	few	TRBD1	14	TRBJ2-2	CASDRGANTGELFF	TGTGCCAGCGACAGGGGAGCGAACACCGGGGAGCTGTTTTTT
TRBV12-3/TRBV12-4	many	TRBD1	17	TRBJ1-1	CASSLGGTGGRNTEAFF	TGTGCCAGCAGTTTAGGGGGGACAGGGGGGAGGAACACTGAAGCTTTCTTT
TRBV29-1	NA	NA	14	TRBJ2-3	CSVAQGIGRDTQYF	TGCAGCGTTGCTCAGGGGATCGGCAGGGATACGCAGTATTTT
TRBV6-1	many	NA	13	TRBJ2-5	CASSSLIRETQYF	TGTGCCAGCAGTTCACTAATTCGGGAGACCCAGTACTTC
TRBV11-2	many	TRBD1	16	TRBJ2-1	CASSSFPGQGYNEQFF	TGTGCCAGCAGCTCCTTCCCGGGACAGGGCTACAATGAGCAGTTCTTC